The present entry profiles one T cell receptor beta chain with its context. The CDR3 has 15 residues. Germline CDR1 reads SGHTA; CDR2 reads FQGNSA. V was cut by 6 bases and J by 0 bases, with 14 bases left in between. This specimen belongs to a study of blood T cell repertoires in COVID-19. The overall study: Italy, Spain and the United States were the sources of the convalescent and acute COVID-19 samples.

Original data processing: Estimates of nucleated cell counts were drawn from the amplification of reference gene primers. TCRdb keeps only in-frame clones here, not all; method: immunoSEQ multiplex PCR. The D gene and trimming were derived from the DNA, and the V and J assignments and clone size from that table. The sample contains more than 95,000 clones, 65% to 85% of which appear only once. This clonotype was obtained from a man at least 80 years old with active or convalescent COVID-19. The J gene is TRBJ1-1, the V gene TRBV7-2, with a possible D match to TRBD1 (6 bases). Source material: peripheral blood. The CDR3 here is CASSPRQAMNTEAFF. In DNA, the CDR3 is TGTGCCAGCAGTCCACGACAGGCTATGAACACTGAAGCTTTCTTT. Using reference TRBV7-2 and TRBJ1-1 for the parts outside the CDR3, the full variable domain is GAGVSQSPSNKVTEKGKDVELRCDPISGHTALYWYRQSLGQGLEFLIYFQGNSAPDKSGLPSDRFSAERTGGSVSTLTIQRTQQEDSAVYLCASSPRQAMNTEAFFGQGTRLTVV.